This T cell receptor beta chain was identified in a study of blood T cell repertoires in COVID-19. Study summary: Collection of acute and convalescent COVID-19 samples took place in the United States, Italy and Spain.

The CDR3 totals 15 residues. Germline trimming cut 3 bases from V and 2 bases from J; bases unmatched to any gene: 4. Germline V lookup: CDR1 MDHEN, CDR2 SYDVKM. TCRdb's copy holds only in-frame clones and misses some; the assay was immunoSEQ multiplex PCR. The sample has roughly 170,000 clones; 80% to 90% are singletons. The chain links TRBV28 to TRBJ1-5; 7 nucleotides align to TRBD1. The material sequenced was PBMCs or T cells enriched from blood (not recorded which). The source is a woman between 50 and 59 years old in a cohort exposed to, infected with or recovered from COVID-19 (not recorded which). DNA of the CDR3: TGTGCCAGCAGTTTCCTTGGGACAGGCAATCAGCCCCAGCATTTT. This gives the protein CASSFLGTGNQPQHF.